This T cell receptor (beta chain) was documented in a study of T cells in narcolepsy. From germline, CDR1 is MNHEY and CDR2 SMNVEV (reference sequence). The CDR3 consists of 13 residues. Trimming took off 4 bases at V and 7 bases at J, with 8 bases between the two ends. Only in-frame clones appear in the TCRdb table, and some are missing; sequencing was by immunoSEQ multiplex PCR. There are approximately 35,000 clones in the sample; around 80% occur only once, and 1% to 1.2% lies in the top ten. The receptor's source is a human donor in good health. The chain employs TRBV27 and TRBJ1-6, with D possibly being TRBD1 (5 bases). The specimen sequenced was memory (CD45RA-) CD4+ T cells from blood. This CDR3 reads CASSWAGNSPLHF. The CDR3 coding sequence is TGTGCCAGCAGTTGGGCAGGGAATTCACCCCTCCACTTT.